The 8 T cell receptor beta chains listed next were all sequenced from one sample in a study of cytomegalovirus exposure and HLA in healthy donors. PCR primers comprised 60 Vbeta and 13 Jbeta primers. Clones were read by immunoSEQ multiplex PCR, and TCRdb kept only the in-frame ones, dropping some. This table has around 130,000 clones, around four fifths appearing once. What was sequenced was PBMCs. The source of these receptors is a boy between 10 and 17 years old in good health and CMV-seronegative.

The V and J genes are TRBV4-2 and TRBJ1-5; 8 nucleotides agree with TRBD1. Germline V CDR1 and CDR2: LGHNA, YNFKEQ. V gave up 3 bases and J gave up 4 bases; unmatched junction bases: 5. The CDR3 spans 15 residues. Here the CDR3 reads CASSHGGQGNQPQHF. As DNA, the CDR3 is TGTGCCAGCAGCCACGGCGGACAGGGTAATCAGCCCCAGCATTTT.

This clone came up once. The chain links TRBV19 to TRBJ2-5; tentatively, D is TRBD1 (6 bases). V shed 0 bases and J shed 4 bases, with 9 bases lying between them. Germline-derived CDR1 and CDR2 are LNHDA and SQIVND (reference sequence). The CDR3 covers 14 residues. In DNA, the CDR3 is TGTGCCAGTAGTATAGATGGGACAACAGAGACCCAGTACTTC. Translation: CASSIDGTTETQYF.

This chain uses TRBV2 with TRBJ2-1; 8 nucleotides match TRBD1. Germline V lookup: CDR1 SNHLY, CDR2 FYNNEI. The CDR3 runs to 15 residues. Trimming took 3 bases from V and 4 from J; bases not matched to a gene: 5. The CDR3 spells CASSDFGTGYNEQFF. Here the CDR3 DNA reads TGTGCCAGCAGTGATTTCGGGACAGGATACAATGAGCAGTTCTTC.

V gene TRBV5-1 combines with J gene TRBJ2-1; 11 nucleotides align to TRBD2. V lost 5 bases to trimming and J lost 5 bases; unmatched junction nucleotides: 6. Germline CDR1 is SGHRS and CDR2 is YFSETQ. The CDR3 spans 15 residues. The DNA for the CDR3 is TGCGCCAGCAGTTCCGCGGGACTAGCGGACAATGAGCAGTTCTTC. It yields the protein CASSSAGLADNEQFF.

This clone was seen a handful of times. The rearrangement links TRBV4-2 to TRBJ2-1, with D maybe TRBD2 (7 bases). The CDR3 extends over 16 amino acids. V lost 4 bases to trimming and J lost 4 bases, with 17 bases between them. Germline CDR1 and CDR2: LGHNA and YNFKEQ. The CDR3, as DNA: TGTGCCAGCAGCCTTCGGACTAGGGGGGAATACAATGAGCAGTTCTTC. This encodes CASSLRTRGEYNEQFF.

V is TRBV9 and J is TRBJ2-7, with D perhaps matching TRBD2 (5 bases). CDR3 length equals 13 residues. Looked up from germline, CDR1 is SGDLS and CDR2 is YYNGEE. Trimming took 0 bases from V and 5 from J, leaving 9 bases between them. The CDR3 loop reads CASSVDSVDEQYF. In DNA form, the CDR3 reads TGTGCCAGCAGCGTAGATAGCGTTGACGAGCAGTACTTC.

This clone was found once. The gene calls are TRBV4-3 and TRBJ2-7; D may be TRBD1 (5 bases). The V gene lost 0 bases and the J gene lost 4 bases, with 16 bases spanning the gap. The CDR3 length is 16 residues. Germline CDR1 reads LGHNA; CDR2 reads YSLEER. CDR3 sequence: CASSQDVGDRRYEQYF. Written as DNA, the CDR3 is TGCGCCAGCAGCCAAGACGTCGGAGACAGAAGATACGAGCAGTACTTC.

This clone showed up just a few times. Other DNA sequences within the sample encode an identical CDR3. This chain joins TRBV5-1 and TRBJ1-1; maybe TRBD1 (6 bases). Trimming stripped 1 base from V and 4 bases from J, with 8 bases between. The CDR3 is 13 amino acids. Per the germline V gene, CDR1 is SGHRS and CDR2 is YFSETQ. The CDR3 reads CASSLRGGTEAFF. The CDR3 DNA follows: TGCGCCAGCAGCTTGAGAGGGGGCACTGAAGCTTTCTTT.